These 14 T cell receptor beta chains came from one sample sequenced in a study of shared clonotypes between healthy human individuals. Here immunoSEQ multiplex PCR was the method, and the copy in TCRdb shows in-frame clones only, minus some. The sample holds roughly 2.2 million clones, 92% seen once. Sequenced material: naive CD4+ T cells from PBMCs. Subset of the sample: CD45RA+ positively selected. These receptors all come from a man between 18 and 29 years old in good health. Some clones in this sample may be carry-over from other donors' samples.

The rearrangement joins TRBV5-8 to TRBJ2-7; 8 nucleotides match TRBD1. Looked up from germline, CDR1 is SGHTS and CDR2 is YDEGEE. Unmatched junction bases numbered 9, after V lost 4 bases and J lost 3 bases. The CDR3 is made up of 15 amino acids. CDR3 sequence reads: CASSLGTGKSYEQYF. The CDR3, as DNA: TGTGCCAGCAGCCTAGGGACAGGAAAAAGCTACGAGCAGTACTTC.

This rearrangement joins TRBV5-1 to TRBJ2-5; unclear D gene. V was shortened by 4 bases and J by 1 base, with 11 bases between the two germline ends. CDR1 is SGHRS, CDR2 YFSETQ, per germline. This CDR3 contains 14 residues. The CDR3 protein is CASSVIFGQETQYF. CDR3 in DNA: TGCGCCAGCAGCGTGATATTTGGCCAAGAGACCCAGTACTTC.

This clone is a singleton in its sample. V and J are TRBV5-4 and TRBJ2-3; no reliable D call. Trimming removed 1 base from V and 0 bases from J, with 15 bases in between. Germline loops: CDR1 SGHNT, CDR2 YYREEE (reference sequence). This CDR3 contains 17 residues. In DNA form, the CDR3 reads TGTGCCAGCAGCTTGTCCCCAACACAGACTAGCACAGATACGCAGTATTTT. It specifies CASSLSPTQTSTDTQYF.

The chain employs TRBV15 and TRBJ2-7, with 11 bases lining up with TRBD1. The germline gives CDR1 LNHNV, CDR2 YYDKDF (reference sequence). The CDR3 runs to 17 residues. The ends lost 1 base at V and 3 bases at J; junction bases unmatched: 8. The CDR3 DNA is TGTGCCACCAGCAGAGTGAGCACGGGGACAGGGGGCTACGAGCAGTACTTC. Amino acids: CATSRVSTGTGGYEQYF. The full variable domain, in which reference TRBV15 and TRBJ2-7 provide the parts outside the CDR3, is DAMVIQNPRYQVTQFGKPVTLSCSQTLNHNVMYWYQQKSSQAPKLLFHYYDKDFNNEADTPDNFQSRRPNTSFCFLDIRSPGLGDTAMYLCATSRVSTGTGGYEQYFGPGTRLTVT.

Only one count was recorded for this clone. The V and J genes are TRBV10-3 and TRBJ2-4, with a possible D match to TRBD1 (5 bases). CDR3 size: 15 residues. From germline, CDR1 is ENHRY and CDR2 SYGVKD. V was clipped by 0 bases and J by 4 bases, with 10 bases between them. CDR3 DNA sequence: TGTGCCATCAGTGAGTCGAATAGGGGTAAAAACATTCAGTACTTC. Translated, it gives CAISESNRGKNIQYF.

The chain is built from TRBV28 and TRBJ2-7; 7 positions match TRBD1. Germline trimming cut 5 bases from V and 3 bases from J; bases unmatched to any gene: 7. The CDR3 consists of 14 residues. CDR1 and CDR2 (germline): MDHEN, SYDVKM. The CDR3: CASSRQGKGYEQYF. CDR3 bases: TGTGCCAGCAGTCGACAGGGTAAGGGCTACGAGCAGTACTTC.

The gene calls are TRBV5-6 and TRBJ2-7; 12 bases match TRBD2. This CDR3 region has 16 residues. V shed 4 bases and J 1 base; nucleotides not matched to a gene: 6. Germline CDR1 is SGHDT and CDR2 is YYEEEE. CDR3 sequence: CASSPGLAGTSYEQYF. In nucleotides, the CDR3 is TGTGCCAGCAGCCCAGGACTAGCGGGGACGTCCTACGAGCAGTACTTC. The entire variable domain, with the rest obtained from reference TRBV5-6 and TRBJ2-7, is as follows: DAGVTQSPTHLIKTRGQQVTLRCSPKSGHDTVSWYQQALGQGPQFIFQYYEEEERQRGNFPDRFSGHQFPNYSSELNVNALLLGDSALYLCASSPGLAGTSYEQYFGPGTRLTVT.

J is TRBJ2-7 and V is TRBV9, with TRBD2 identical over 10 bases. CDR1 and CDR2 from the germline V gene are SGDLS and YYNGEE. The V segment lost 4 bases and the J segment 5 bases; nucleotides outside the gene matches: 9. The CDR3 runs 15 residues. CDR3 DNA: TGTGCCAGCAGCATTTCTAGCGGGAGCGCGAACGAGCAGTACTTC. It is translated as CASSISSGSANEQYF.

The chain combines TRBV25-1 with TRBJ2-7, with D possibly being TRBD1 or TRBD2 (5 bases each). This CDR3 spans 13 amino acids. V was shortened by 6 bases and J by 3 bases, with 12 bases between the two germline ends. The V gene's germline CDR1 is MGHDK and CDR2 SYGVNS. In DNA form, the CDR3 reads TGTGCCAGCAGGAAACCTGGGGGCTACGAGCAGTACTTC. It is translated as CASRKPGGYEQYF.

The gene calls are TRBV6-4 and TRBJ2-3; the match to TRBD2 covers 9 bases. Germline CDR1 and CDR2: MRHNA and SNTAGT. The CDR3 runs to 13 residues. After removal of 5 bases from V and 6 bases from J, the junction contained 3 bases not matched to a gene. The CDR3 region is CASSYSGSDTQYF. As DNA, the CDR3 is TGTGCCAGCAGTTATAGCGGGAGCGATACGCAGTATTTT.

This chain joins TRBV4-2 and TRBJ2-1; 9 bases are shared with TRBD2. Germline assignment: CDR1 LGHNA and CDR2 YNFKEQ. V was clipped by 4 bases and J by 9 bases; unmatched bases: 13. The CDR3 consists of 16 residues. This CDR3 reads CASSPQGREGSGEQFF. The CDR3 bases are TGTGCCAGCAGCCCTCAAGGGCGGGAGGGGTCGGGTGAGCAGTTCTTC.

The chain couples TRBV18 to TRBJ2-3, with D perhaps matching TRBD1 or TRBD2 (5 bases each). The ends were cut back, 2 bases at V and 0 bases at J, with 12 bases in the middle. Germline-derived CDR1 and CDR2 are KGHSH and LQKENI. CDR3 length: 16 residues. The CDR3 is CASSPSQGASTDTQYF. The CDR3 nucleotides are TGTGCCAGCTCACCATCTCAGGGAGCGAGCACAGATACGCAGTATTTT. Full variable domain (remainder filled in from reference TRBV18 and TRBJ2-3): NAGVMQNPRHLVRRRGQEARLRCSPMKGHSHVYWYRQLPEEGLKFMVYLQKENIIDESGMPKERFSAEFPKEGPSILRIQQVVRGDSAAYFCASSPSQGASTDTQYFGPGTRLTVL.

V and J are TRBV18 and TRBJ2-2; 7 nucleotides match TRBD2. Per germline, CDR1 KGHSH and CDR2 LQKENI. This CDR3 comprises 17 residues. Germline trimming cut 3 bases from V and 3 bases from J; bases unmatched to any gene: 10. CDR3 coding DNA: TGTGCCAGCTCACCGCCAGGAACGGGAGGTTACACCGGGGAGCTGTTTTTT. Protein sequence: CASSPPGTGGYTGELFF.

Turning to this clone: The sample contains more than one DNA sequence encoding this CDR3. This chain joins TRBV5-6 and TRBJ1-6; 9 bases are a match to TRBD1. CDR1 is SGHDT, CDR2 YYEEEE, per germline. V lost 0 bases, J lost 5 bases, and 3 bases stayed unmatched. The CDR3 length is 16 residues. CDR3 in amino acids: CASSLDRGRDNSPLHF. In DNA form, the CDR3 reads TGTGCCAGCAGCTTGGACAGGGGGCGCGATAATTCACCCCTCCACTTT. Filled out from reference TRBV5-6 and TRBJ1-6, the complete variable domain reads DAGVTQSPTHLIKTRGQQVTLRCSPKSGHDTVSWYQQALGQGPQFIFQYYEEEERQRGNFPDRFSGHQFPNYSSELNVNALLLGDSALYLCASSLDRGRDNSPLHFGNGTRLTVT.